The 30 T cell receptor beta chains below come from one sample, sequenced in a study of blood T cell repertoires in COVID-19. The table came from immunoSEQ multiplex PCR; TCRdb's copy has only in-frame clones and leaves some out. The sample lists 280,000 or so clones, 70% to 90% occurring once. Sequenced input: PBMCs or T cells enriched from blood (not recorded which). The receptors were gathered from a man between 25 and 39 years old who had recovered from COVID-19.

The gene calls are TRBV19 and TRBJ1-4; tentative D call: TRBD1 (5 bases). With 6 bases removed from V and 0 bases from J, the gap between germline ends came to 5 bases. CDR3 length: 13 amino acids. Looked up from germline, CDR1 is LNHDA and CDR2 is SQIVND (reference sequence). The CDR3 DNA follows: TGTGCCAGTAGCAGGGCAACTAATGAAAAACTGTTTTTT. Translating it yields CASSRATNEKLFF.

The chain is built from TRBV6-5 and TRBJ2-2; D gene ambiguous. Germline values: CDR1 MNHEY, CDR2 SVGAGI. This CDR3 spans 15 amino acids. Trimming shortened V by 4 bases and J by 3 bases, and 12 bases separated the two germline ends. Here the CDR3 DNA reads TGTGCCAGCAGTTCGTTTCAACAGCACACCGGGGAGCTGTTTTTT. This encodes CASSSFQQHTGELFF.

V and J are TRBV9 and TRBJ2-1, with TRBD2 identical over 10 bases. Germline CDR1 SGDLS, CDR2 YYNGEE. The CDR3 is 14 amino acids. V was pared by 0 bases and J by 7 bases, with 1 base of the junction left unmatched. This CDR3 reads CASSVELAGNEQFF. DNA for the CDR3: TGTGCCAGCAGCGTAGAACTAGCGGGGAATGAGCAGTTCTTC.

The CDR3 sequence: CATSDPGQDEKLFF. The DNA of the CDR3 is TGTGCCACCAGTGATCCGGGACAAGATGAAAAACTGTTTTTT. This chain uses TRBV24-1 with TRBJ1-4, with D possibly matching TRBD1 (6 bases). The CDR3 consists of 14 residues. Trimming removed 3 bases from V and 6 bases from J, with 10 bases in between. The V gene's germline CDR1 is KGHDR and CDR2 SFDVKD.

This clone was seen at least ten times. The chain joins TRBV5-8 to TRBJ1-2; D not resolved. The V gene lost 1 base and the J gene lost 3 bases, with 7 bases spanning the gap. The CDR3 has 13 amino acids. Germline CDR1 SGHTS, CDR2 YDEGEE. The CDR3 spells CASSLSADYGYTF. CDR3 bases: TGTGCCAGCAGCTTGTCCGCGGACTATGGCTACACCTTC.

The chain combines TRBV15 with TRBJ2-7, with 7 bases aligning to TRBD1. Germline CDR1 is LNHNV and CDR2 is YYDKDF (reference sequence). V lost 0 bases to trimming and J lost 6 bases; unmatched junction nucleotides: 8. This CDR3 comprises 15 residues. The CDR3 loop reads CATSRDRGQWGEQYF. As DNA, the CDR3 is TGTGCCACCAGCAGAGACCGGGGACAGTGGGGCGAGCAGTACTTC.

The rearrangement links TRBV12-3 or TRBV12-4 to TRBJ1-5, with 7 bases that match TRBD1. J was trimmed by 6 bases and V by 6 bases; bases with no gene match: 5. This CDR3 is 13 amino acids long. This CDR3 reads CASRQGSGQPQHF. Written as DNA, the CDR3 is TGTGCCAGCAGACAGGGGTCGGGTCAGCCCCAGCATTTT.

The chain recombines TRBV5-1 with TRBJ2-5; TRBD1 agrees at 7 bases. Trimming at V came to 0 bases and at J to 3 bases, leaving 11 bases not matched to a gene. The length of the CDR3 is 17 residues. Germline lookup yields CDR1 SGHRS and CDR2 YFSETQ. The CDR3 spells CASSLAVSGQAEETQYF. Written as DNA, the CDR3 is TGCGCCAGCAGCTTGGCAGTCTCCGGACAGGCGGAAGAGACCCAGTACTTC.

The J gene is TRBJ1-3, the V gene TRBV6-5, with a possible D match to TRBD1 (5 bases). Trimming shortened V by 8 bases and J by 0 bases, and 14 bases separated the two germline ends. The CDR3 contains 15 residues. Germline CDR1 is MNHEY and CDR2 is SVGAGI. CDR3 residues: CASGRDGLSGNTIYF. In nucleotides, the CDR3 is TGTGCCAGCGGGCGGGACGGCCTCTCTGGAAACACCATATATTTT.

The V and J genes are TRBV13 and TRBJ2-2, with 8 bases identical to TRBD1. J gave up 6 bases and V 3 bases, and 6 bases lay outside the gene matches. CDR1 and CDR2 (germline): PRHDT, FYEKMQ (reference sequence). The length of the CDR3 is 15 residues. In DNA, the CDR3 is TGTGCCAGCAGCTTCAGGGGGCGCGACTCCGGGGAGCTGTTTTTT. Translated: CASSFRGRDSGELFF.

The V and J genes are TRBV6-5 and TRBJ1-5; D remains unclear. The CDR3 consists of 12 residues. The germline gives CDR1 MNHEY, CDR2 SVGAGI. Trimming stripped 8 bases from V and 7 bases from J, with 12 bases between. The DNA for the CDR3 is TGTGCCAGCGGTATGGGAGGACAGCCCCAGCATTTT. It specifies CASGMGGQPQHF.

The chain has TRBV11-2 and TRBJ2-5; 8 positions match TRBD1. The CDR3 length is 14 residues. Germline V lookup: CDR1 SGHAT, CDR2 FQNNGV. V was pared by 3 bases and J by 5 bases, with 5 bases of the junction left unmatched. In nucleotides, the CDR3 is TGTGCCAGCAGCTTGAATACAGGGGGGGAGACCCAGTACTTC. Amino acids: CASSLNTGGETQYF.

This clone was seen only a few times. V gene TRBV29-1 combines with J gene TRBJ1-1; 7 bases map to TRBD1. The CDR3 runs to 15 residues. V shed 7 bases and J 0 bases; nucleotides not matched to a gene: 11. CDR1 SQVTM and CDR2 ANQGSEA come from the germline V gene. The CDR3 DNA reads TGCAGCGCCGGAGGGGGCTGGGGTATGAACACTGAAGCTTTCTTT. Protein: CSAGGGWGMNTEAFF.

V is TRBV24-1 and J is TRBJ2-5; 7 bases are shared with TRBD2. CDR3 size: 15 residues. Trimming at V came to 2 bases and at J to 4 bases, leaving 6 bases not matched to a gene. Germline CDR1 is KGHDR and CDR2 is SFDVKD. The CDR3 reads CATSDSRASGETQYF. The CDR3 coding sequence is TGTGCCACCAGTGATTCTAGGGCTAGCGGAGAGACCCAGTACTTC.

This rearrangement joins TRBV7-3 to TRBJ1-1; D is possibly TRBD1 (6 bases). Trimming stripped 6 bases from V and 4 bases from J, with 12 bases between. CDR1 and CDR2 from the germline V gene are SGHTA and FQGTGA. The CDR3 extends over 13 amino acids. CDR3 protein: CASSSGQRTEAFF. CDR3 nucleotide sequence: TGTGCCAGCAGTTCCGGACAGCGCACTGAAGCTTTCTTT.

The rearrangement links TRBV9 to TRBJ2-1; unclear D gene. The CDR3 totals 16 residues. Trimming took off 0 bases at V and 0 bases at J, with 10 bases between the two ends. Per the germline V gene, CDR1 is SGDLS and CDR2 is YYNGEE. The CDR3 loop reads CASSVEYRSSYNEQFF. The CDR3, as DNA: TGTGCCAGCAGCGTAGAATACAGAAGCTCCTACAATGAGCAGTTCTTC.

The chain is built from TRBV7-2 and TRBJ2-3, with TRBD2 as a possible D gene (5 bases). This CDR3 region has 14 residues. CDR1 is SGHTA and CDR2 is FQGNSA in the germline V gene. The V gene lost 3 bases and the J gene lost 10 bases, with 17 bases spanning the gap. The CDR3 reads CASSFSMVEAAQYF. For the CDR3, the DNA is TGTGCCAGCAGCTTTTCGATGGTCGAAGCGGCGCAGTATTTT.

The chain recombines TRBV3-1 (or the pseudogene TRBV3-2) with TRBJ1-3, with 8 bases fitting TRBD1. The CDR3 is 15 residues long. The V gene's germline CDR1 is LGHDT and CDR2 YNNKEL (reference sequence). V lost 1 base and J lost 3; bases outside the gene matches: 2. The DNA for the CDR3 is TGTGCCAGCAGCCAAGCAGGGGGCAATGGAAACACCATATATTTT. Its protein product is CASSQAGGNGNTIYF.

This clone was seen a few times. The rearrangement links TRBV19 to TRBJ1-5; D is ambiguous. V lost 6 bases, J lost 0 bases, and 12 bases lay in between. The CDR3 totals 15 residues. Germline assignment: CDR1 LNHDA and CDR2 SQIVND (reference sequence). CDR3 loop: CASSSPQLSNQPQHF. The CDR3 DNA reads TGTGCCAGTAGCTCCCCCCAACTTAGCAATCAGCCCCAGCATTTT. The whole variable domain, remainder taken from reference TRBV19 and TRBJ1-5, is DGGITQSPKYLFRKEGQNVTLSCEQNLNHDAMYWYRQDPGQGLRLIYYSQIVNDFQKGDIAEGYSVSREKKESFPLTVTSAQKNPTAFYLCASSSPQLSNQPQHFGDGTRLSIL.

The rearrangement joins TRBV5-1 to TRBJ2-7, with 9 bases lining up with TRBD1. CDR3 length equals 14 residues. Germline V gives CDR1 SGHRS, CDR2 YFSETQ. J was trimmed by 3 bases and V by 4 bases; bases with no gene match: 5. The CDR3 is CASSAPGQGYEQYF. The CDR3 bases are TGCGCCAGCAGCGCTCCGGGACAGGGCTACGAGCAGTACTTC.

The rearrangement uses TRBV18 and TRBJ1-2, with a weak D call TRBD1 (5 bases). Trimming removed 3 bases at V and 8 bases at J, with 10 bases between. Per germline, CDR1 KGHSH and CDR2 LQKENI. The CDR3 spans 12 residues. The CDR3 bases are TGTGCCAGCTCACCGGGGCAGGAGGGCTACACCTTC. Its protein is CASSPGQEGYTF.

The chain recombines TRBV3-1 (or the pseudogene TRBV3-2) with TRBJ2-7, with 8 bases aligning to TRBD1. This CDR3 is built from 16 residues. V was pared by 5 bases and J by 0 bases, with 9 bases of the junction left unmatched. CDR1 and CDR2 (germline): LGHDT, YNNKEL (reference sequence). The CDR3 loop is CASSYAGTGSSYEQYF. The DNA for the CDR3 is TGTGCCAGCAGCTATGCCGGGACAGGAAGCTCCTACGAGCAGTACTTC.

This chain's CDR3 is CASSLDGEVYGYTF. The CDR3 nucleotides read TGCGCCAGCAGCCTAGACGGGGAAGTCTATGGCTACACCTTC. The gene calls are TRBV4-1 and TRBJ1-2; no definite D call. Germline loops: CDR1 MGHRA, CDR2 YSYEKL. The V gene lost 4 bases and the J gene lost 4 bases, with 13 bases spanning the gap. The CDR3 loop spans 14 amino acids.

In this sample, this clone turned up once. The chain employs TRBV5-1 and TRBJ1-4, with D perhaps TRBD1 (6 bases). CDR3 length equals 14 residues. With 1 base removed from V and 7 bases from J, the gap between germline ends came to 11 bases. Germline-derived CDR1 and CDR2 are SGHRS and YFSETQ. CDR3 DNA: TGCGCCAGCAGCTTGTTTGGGACATCTGAAAAACTGTTTTTT. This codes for CASSLFGTSEKLFF.

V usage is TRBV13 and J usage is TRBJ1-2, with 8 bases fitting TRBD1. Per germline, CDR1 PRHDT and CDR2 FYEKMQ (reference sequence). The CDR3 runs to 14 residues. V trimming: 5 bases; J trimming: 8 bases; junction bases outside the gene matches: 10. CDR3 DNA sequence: TGTGCCAGCAGCCGACCAAACAGGGGGGACGGCTACACCTTC. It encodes CASSRPNRGDGYTF.

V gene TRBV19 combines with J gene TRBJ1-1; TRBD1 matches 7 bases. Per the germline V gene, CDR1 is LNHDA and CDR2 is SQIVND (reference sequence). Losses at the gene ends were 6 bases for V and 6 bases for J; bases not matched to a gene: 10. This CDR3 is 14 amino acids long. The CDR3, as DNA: TGTGCCAGTAGCCAGACAGGGCTATCGGCTGAAGCTTTCTTT. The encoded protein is CASSQTGLSAEAFF.

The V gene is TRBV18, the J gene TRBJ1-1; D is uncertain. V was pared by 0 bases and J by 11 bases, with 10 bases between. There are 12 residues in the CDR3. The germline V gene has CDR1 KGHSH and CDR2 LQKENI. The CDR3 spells CASSPPEGQAFF. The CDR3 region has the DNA TGTGCCAGCTCACCACCTGAGGGTCAGGCTTTCTTT. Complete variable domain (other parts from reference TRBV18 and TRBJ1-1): NAGVMQNPRHLVRRRGQEARLRCSPMKGHSHVYWYRQLPEEGLKFMVYLQKENIIDESGMPKERFSAEFPKEGPSILRIQQVVRGDSAAYFCASSPPEGQAFFGQGTRLTVV.

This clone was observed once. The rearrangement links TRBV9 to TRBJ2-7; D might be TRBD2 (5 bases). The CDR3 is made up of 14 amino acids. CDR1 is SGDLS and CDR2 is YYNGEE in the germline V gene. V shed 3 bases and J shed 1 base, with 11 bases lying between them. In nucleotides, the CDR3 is TGTGCCAGCAGCGCTAGCTCGACATCCTACGAGCAGTACTTC. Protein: CASSASSTSYEQYF. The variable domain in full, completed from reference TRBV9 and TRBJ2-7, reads DSGVTQTPKHLITATGQRVTLRCSPRSGDLSVYWYQQSLDQGLQFLIQYYNGEERAKGNILERFSAQQFPDLHSELNLSSLELGDSALYFCASSASSTSYEQYFGPGTRLTVT.

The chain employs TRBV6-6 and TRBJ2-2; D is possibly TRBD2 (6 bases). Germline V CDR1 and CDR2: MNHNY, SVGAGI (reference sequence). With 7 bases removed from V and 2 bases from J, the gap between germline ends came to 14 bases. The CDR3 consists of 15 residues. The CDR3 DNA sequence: TGTGCCAGCACTAAACCGGGACTTAACACCGGGGAGCTGTTTTTT. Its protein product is CASTKPGLNTGELFF.

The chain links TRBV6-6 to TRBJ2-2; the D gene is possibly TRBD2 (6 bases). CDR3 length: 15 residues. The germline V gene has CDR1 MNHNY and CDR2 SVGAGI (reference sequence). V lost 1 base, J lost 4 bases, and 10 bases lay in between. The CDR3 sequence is CASSYFSGSTGELFF. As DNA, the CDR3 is TGTGCCAGCAGTTACTTTAGCGGAAGCACCGGGGAGCTGTTTTTT.